The source of this T cell receptor (beta chain) is a study of blood T cell repertoires in COVID-19. The overall study: The origin of the acute and convalescent COVID-19 samples was the United States, Italy and Spain. In each case, the material was cDNA or gDNA derived from T cells, B-cell-depleted T cells, or PBMCs.

The germline gives CDR1 SEHNR, CDR2 FQNEAQ (reference sequence). Deletions cut 3 bases from V and 0 bases from J, with 10 bases between. The CDR3 is made up of 15 amino acids. Original processing methods: By means of reference gene primer amplification, nucleated cell counts were estimated. Data came from immunoSEQ multiplex PCR; TCRdb stores just in-frame clones and leaves some out. The V and J calls and clone size were taken over from that table, and D and trimming were inferred from the DNA. The table lists around 70,000 clones, approximately 80% of them singletons. Sequencing was carried out using peripheral blood. The clonotype originates from an elderly woman with active or convalescent COVID-19. The V call is TRBV7-9, the J call TRBJ2-3; D ambiguous. CDR3 in DNA: TGTGCCAGCAGCTTGTACAGCCCTAGCACAGATACGCAGTATTTT. Translating it yields CASSLYSPSTDTQYF.